The sequence of this TCR beta chain was determined in a study of shared clonotypes between healthy human individuals. V was pared by 7 bases and J by 2 bases, with 11 bases between. Germline V lookup: CDR1 LNHDA, CDR2 SQIVND (reference sequence). There are 13 residues in the CDR3. Sequencing used immunoSEQ multiplex PCR; TCRdb keeps in-frame clones, though not all of them. The data hold some 2,500,000 clones, with about nine tenths observed a single time. The chain joins TRBV19 to TRBJ1-2; D is perhaps TRBD1 (5 bases). This TCR was recovered from a man younger than 30 in good health. Some clones in this sample may be carry-over from other donors' samples. The material sequenced was naive CD4+ T cells from PBMCs. Subset given: CD45RA+ positively selected. The CDR3 DNA reads as TGTGCCAGTAAGGTTCAGGGAAACTATGGCTACACCTTC. Its protein is CASKVQGNYGYTF.